What follows are 5 T cell receptor beta chains derived from one specimen sequenced in a study of blood T cells in healthy people across ages. Combining a sample-barcoded 5' primer with a J-beta primer mix, a second PCR ran for roughly 7 to 11 cycles. TCRdb reprocessed the 5' RACE reads via MiXCR and lists one record per CDR3 protein. This sample has some 920,000 distinct CDR3 sequences, with around 54% found just once. The sequencing input was blood. The receptors come from a woman aged 55-69 years in good health.

The V gene is TRBV7-2, the J gene TRBJ2-3; no reliable D call. V was clipped by 1 base and J by 4 bases, with 9 bases between them. The germline V gene has CDR1 SGHTA and CDR2 FQGNSA. CDR3 length: 14 residues. The CDR3 DNA reads TGTGCCAGCAGCTTAGTAGAGACCGCAGATACGCAGTATTTT. Translated: CASSLVETADTQYF.

Only a few counts were recorded for this clonotype. The CDR3 reads CASLVRESGTDTQYF. The CDR3, as DNA: TGTGCCAGCCTAGTACGGGAGTCCGGCACAGATACGCAGTATTTT. This chain links TRBV2 with TRBJ2-3; tentatively, D is TRBD2 (6 bases). V lost 8 bases to trimming and J lost 1 base, with 16 bases between them. Germline V gene lookup returns CDR1 SNHLY and CDR2 FYNNEI. The CDR3 has 15 residues.

The gene calls are TRBV4-3 and TRBJ2-3; TRBD2 is a possible D gene (5 bases). V gave up 4 bases and J gave up 1 base, with 12 bases separating them. The germline CDR1 and CDR2 sequences are LGHNA and YSLEER. The CDR3 has 15 amino acids. The CDR3 nucleotides are TGCGCCAGCAGCCCGAGTAGCGAAGGCACAGATACGCAGTATTTT. It yields the protein CASSPSSEGTDTQYF.

The chain recombines TRBV28 with TRBJ2-5, with a tentative D call TRBD1 (5 bases). With 1 base removed from V and 5 bases from J, the gap between germline ends came to 11 bases. Germline CDR1 MDHEN, CDR2 SYDVKM. This CDR3 has 14 amino acids. CDR3 DNA sequence: TGTGCCAGCAGTTTATTGGGGCTGGGGGAGACCCAGTACTTC. Translated, it gives CASSLLGLGETQYF.

This chain connects TRBV6-5 to TRBJ1-2, with TRBD1 matching over 7 bases. With V trimmed by 2 bases and J by 5 bases, 8 bases remained unmatched. Germline V gene lookup returns CDR1 MNHEY and CDR2 SVGAGI. The CDR3 consists of 15 residues. CDR3 nucleotide sequence: TGTGCCAGCAGTTACCCATTACAGGGGACGTATGGCTACACCTTC. This sequence encodes CASSYPLQGTYGYTF.